This is a list of T cell receptor beta chains from one sample in a study of cytomegalovirus exposure and HLA in healthy donors. Produced via immunoSEQ multiplex PCR; TCRdb's table is partial and in-frame only. The sample holds fewer than 100,000 clones, around 82% seen once. Input material: PBMCs. All receptors come from a woman aged 55-75 years in good health and CMV-seronegative. CDR3s include the opening cysteine and the closing phenylalanine or tryptophan. The D gene is left open where the match is weak. A row's size may be missing; if present it is once, few, many or a size class.

d_gene: -; v_gene: TRBV19; j_gene: TRBJ2-7; abundance: -; CDR3nt: TGTGCCAGTAGTTCACGACAGGTCCCCTACGAGCAGTACTTC; CDR3aa: CASSSRQVPYEQYF
d_gene: -; v_gene: TRBV19; j_gene: TRBJ2-7; abundance: -; CDR3nt: TGTGCCAGTAGTGCACAGGTAACCTACGAGCAGTACTTC; CDR3aa: CASSAQVTYEQYF
d_gene: -; v_gene: TRBV6-5; j_gene: TRBJ2-1; abundance: -; CDR3nt: TGTGCCAGCAGCCTCCGGCAGGGGCTATACAATGAGCAGTTCTTC; CDR3aa: CASSLRQGLYNEQFF
d_gene: -; v_gene: TRBV6-5; j_gene: TRBJ1-5; abundance: few; CDR3nt: TGTGCCAGCAGCCTACAGGGAGGCAATCAGCCCCAGCATTTT; CDR3aa: CASSLQGGNQPQHF
d_gene: TRBD1; v_gene: TRBV5-1; j_gene: TRBJ1-1; abundance: -; CDR3nt: TGCGCCAGCTATGTGGAACCGGGACAGGGGGCTGAAGCTTTCTTT; CDR3aa: CASYVEPGQGAEAFF
d_gene: -; v_gene: TRBV6-5; j_gene: TRBJ2-1; abundance: -; CDR3nt: TGTGCCAGCAGTTACTCTCGGGAAGTAGAGCAGTTCTTC; CDR3aa: CASSYSREVEQFF
d_gene: TRBD1; v_gene: TRBV18; j_gene: TRBJ1-6; abundance: few; CDR3nt: TGTGCCAGCTCCCCCGGGACAGCTAATTCACCCCTCCACTTT; CDR3aa: CASSPGTANSPLHF
d_gene: -; v_gene: TRBV5-4; j_gene: TRBJ2-2; abundance: few; CDR3nt: TGTGCCAGCACAATCGGGGGAGACACCGGGGAGCTGTTTTTT; CDR3aa: CASTIGGDTGELFF
d_gene: TRBD1; v_gene: TRBV7-9; j_gene: TRBJ2-2; abundance: -; CDR3nt: TGTGCCAGCAGCTTTGCGACAGGGACGAACACCGGGGAGCTGTTTTTT; CDR3aa: CASSFATGTNTGELFF
d_gene: -; v_gene: TRBV10-2; j_gene: TRBJ2-1; abundance: once; CDR3nt: TGCGCCAGCAGGCGAGACAATGAGCAGTTCTTC; CDR3aa: CASRRDNEQFF
d_gene: -; v_gene: TRBV5-6; j_gene: TRBJ1-2; abundance: -; CDR3nt: TGTGCCAGCAGCCTAACCTTACGTGGCTACACCTTC; CDR3aa: CASSLTLRGYTF
d_gene: -; v_gene: TRBV7-2; j_gene: TRBJ2-7; abundance: -; CDR3nt: TGTGCCACCAAACTGACAGACACCTACGAGCAGTACTTC; CDR3aa: CATKLTDTYEQYF
d_gene: TRBD1; v_gene: TRBV14; j_gene: TRBJ2-1; abundance: -; CDR3nt: TGTGCCAGCAGCCCTAGGGACAGGGGCCATGAGCAGTTCTTC; CDR3aa: CASSPRDRGHEQFF
d_gene: TRBD1; v_gene: TRBV19; j_gene: TRBJ1-1; abundance: -; CDR3nt: TGTGCCAGTAGTATCGGGACAGGCACTGAAGCTTTCTTT; CDR3aa: CASSIGTGTEAFF
d_gene: -; v_gene: TRBV7-9; j_gene: TRBJ2-1; abundance: -; CDR3nt: TGTGCCAGCAGCACCGACAGGAATGAGCAGTTCTTC; CDR3aa: CASSTDRNEQFF
d_gene: -; v_gene: TRBV28; j_gene: TRBJ1-2; abundance: -; CDR3nt: TGTGCCAGCAGTTTAAGCACCCATGGCTACACCTTC; CDR3aa: CASSLSTHGYTF
d_gene: TRBD2; v_gene: TRBV4-3; j_gene: TRBJ2-3; abundance: -; CDR3nt: TGCGCCAGCAGCCAAGATGAGCGGGACACAGATACGCAGTATTTT; CDR3aa: CASSQDERDTDTQYF
d_gene: TRBD1; v_gene: TRBV7-2; j_gene: TRBJ1-4; abundance: -; CDR3nt: TGTGCCAGCAGCACCGGACAGGGGACTGAAAAACTGTTTTTT; CDR3aa: CASSTGQGTEKLFF
d_gene: -; v_gene: TRBV6-1; j_gene: TRBJ1-5; abundance: -; CDR3nt: TGTGCCAGCATGGAACAGTTAAATCAGCCCCAGCATTTT; CDR3aa: CASMEQLNQPQHF
d_gene: -; v_gene: TRBV5-1; j_gene: TRBJ1-3; abundance: few; CDR3nt: TGCGCCAGCAGCCCACGGGCGGGGAGCTCTGGAAACACCATATATTTT; CDR3aa: CASSPRAGSSGNTIYF
d_gene: TRBD1; v_gene: TRBV6-5; j_gene: TRBJ1-1; abundance: -; CDR3nt: TGTGCCAGCAGTTACTCGGACAGGGTGAGCACTGAAGCTTTCTTT; CDR3aa: CASSYSDRVSTEAFF
d_gene: TRBD1; v_gene: TRBV5-6; j_gene: TRBJ1-2; abundance: -; CDR3nt: TGTGCCAGCAGCGGGGACAGTCTGAGGTCCTTC; CDR3aa: CASSGDSLRSF
d_gene: -; v_gene: TRBV2; j_gene: TRBJ2-5; abundance: -; CDR3nt: TGTGCCAGCAATTTGGGGGGAACAGAGACCCAGTACTTC; CDR3aa: CASNLGGTETQYF
d_gene: TRBD1; v_gene: TRBV5-5; j_gene: TRBJ1-5; abundance: -; CDR3nt: TGTGCCAGCAGCCAAGGAGAGGGGGCAGGTCAGCCCCAGCATTTT; CDR3aa: CASSQGEGAGQPQHF
d_gene: -; v_gene: TRBV5-6; j_gene: TRBJ2-1; abundance: -; CDR3nt: TGTGCCAGCAGCTTGGGGGCGGGGGCGCAGTTCTTC; CDR3aa: CASSLGAGAQFF
d_gene: TRBD2; v_gene: TRBV27; j_gene: TRBJ2-2; abundance: once; CDR3nt: TGTGCCAGCAGTTTAATGGGCCGTAGCGGGAGTACCGGGGAGCTGTTTTTT; CDR3aa: CASSLMGRSGSTGELFF
d_gene: TRBD1; v_gene: TRBV6-6; j_gene: TRBJ1-1; abundance: -; CDR3nt: TGTGCCAGCAGCGGGACAGGGAGAGAAGCTTTCTTT; CDR3aa: CASSGTGREAFF
d_gene: -; v_gene: TRBV9; j_gene: TRBJ1-5; abundance: -; CDR3nt: TGTGCCAGCAGCGACGAAGGGGGACAGCCCCAGCATTTT; CDR3aa: CASSDEGGQPQHF
d_gene: -; v_gene: TRBV19; j_gene: TRBJ1-1; abundance: -; CDR3nt: TGTGCCAGTAGCGAGGGCATGAACACTGAAGCTTTCTTT; CDR3aa: CASSEGMNTEAFF
d_gene: -; v_gene: TRBV21-1; j_gene: TRBJ1-5; abundance: -; CDR3nt: TGTGCCAGCAGCAAAGCAGGGGATGGCAATCAGCCCCAGCATTTT; CDR3aa: CASSKAGDGNQPQHF